This note documents a single TCR beta chain sequence. This sample is part of a study of OX40 agonist ivuxolimab in advanced cancers. Study-wide background: Patients received ivuxolimab, an agonistic anti-OX40 (CD134) antibody. Among those enrolled, mean age was around 55 years (range about 23 to 85) and about 81% were male. Partial responses were seen in three patients, one with hepatocellular carcinoma and two with cutaneous melanoma.

Blood got drawn at baseline, again on cycle 4 day 1, and then on cycle 7 day 1. TCRdb's table, derived via immunoSEQ multiplex PCR, lists solely in-frame clones and lacks some. This table has some 96,000 clones, 75% to 90% appearing once. Trimming removed 1 base from V and 10 bases from J; junction bases left unmatched: 7. Germline-derived CDR1 and CDR2 are MGHDK and SYGVNS. The CDR3 runs 15 residues. This sequence was found in an adult with an advanced solid tumor such as melanoma, head and neck, liver or kidney cancer. The starting material was CD4+ or CD8+ T cells sorted from blood, obtained in a trial of the OX40 agonist ivuxolimab. This chain uses TRBV25-1 with TRBJ2-1; 10 bases agree with TRBD2. The CDR3 DNA reads TGTGCCAGCAGTGAATTTCTGGCTAGCGGGGGCGAGCAGTTCTTC. As protein: CASSEFLASGGEQFF.